These 28 T cell receptor beta chains were sequenced from one sample in a study of cytomegalovirus exposure and HLA in healthy donors. Researchers ran the PCR with 60 Vbeta and 13 Jbeta primers. The protocol was immunoSEQ multiplex PCR, while the TCRdb copy is restricted to in-frame clones and leaves out a portion. Of fewer than 200,000 clones in the sample, around 80% were seen once. The sequenced sample was PBMCs. The receptors here all came from a man aged 40-55 years in good health and CMV-seronegative.

This chain uses TRBV19 with TRBJ1-5; 8 nucleotides align to TRBD1. The CDR3 spans 16 residues. With 3 bases clipped from V and 2 bases from J, the junction kept 6 bases outside the gene matches. Germline CDR1 and CDR2: LNHDA and SQIVND (reference sequence). The CDR3 DNA reads as TGTGCCAGTAGTATGAGGCAGGGGGCCGGCAATCAGCCCCAGCATTTT. It yields the protein CASSMRQGAGNQPQHF.

As to this clone: The sample contains more than one DNA sequence encoding this CDR3. The rearrangement uses TRBV4-3 and TRBJ1-1; D not certain. The CDR3 covers 13 residues. Trimming left V 0 bases short and J 5 bases short, with 7 bases between. Germline lookup yields CDR1 LGHNA and CDR2 YSLEER. Here the CDR3 reads CASSQDRGTEAFF. As DNA, the CDR3 is TGCGCCAGCAGCCAAGATAGAGGAACTGAAGCTTTCTTT.

The chain couples TRBV5-6 to TRBJ2-7; D may be TRBD2 (7 bases). Trimming removed 4 bases from V and 3 bases from J, with 14 bases in between. Germline-derived CDR1 and CDR2 are SGHDT and YYEEEE. The CDR3 contains 14 residues. CDR3 in amino acids: CASSGRGGGYEQYF. CDR3 DNA: TGTGCCAGCAGCGGGAGGGGGGGAGGCTACGAGCAGTACTTC.

This chain uses TRBV19 with TRBJ2-3; 8 bases fit TRBD1. Per the germline V gene, CDR1 is LNHDA and CDR2 is SQIVND (reference sequence). The CDR3 length is 16 residues. With 5 bases clipped from V and 1 base from J, the junction kept 8 bases outside the gene matches. In DNA form, the CDR3 reads TGTGCCAGTAGTCGACAGGGGCGAGGAGGCACAGATACGCAGTATTTT. Protein product: CASSRQGRGGTDTQYF.

The chain is built from TRBV19 and TRBJ1-4; 8 bases agree with TRBD1. This CDR3 comprises 16 residues. Germline CDR1 is LNHDA and CDR2 is SQIVND (reference sequence). The V gene end was trimmed by 6 bases and the J gene end by 4 bases; junction bases not matched to a gene: 10. The CDR3 spells CASSIKGQANNEKLFF. CDR3 sequence (DNA): TGTGCCAGTAGCATAAAGGGACAGGCCAATAATGAAAAACTGTTTTTT.

V usage is TRBV6-4 and J usage is TRBJ2-1; 7 bases align to TRBD2. The V and J ends lost 4 bases and 2 bases, in that order; junction bases with no gene match: 2. This CDR3 region has 14 residues. Germline V lookup: CDR1 MRHNA, CDR2 SNTAGT. The CDR3 spells CASSAAGAYNEQFF. CDR3 in DNA: TGTGCCAGCAGTGCGGCGGGAGCCTACAATGAGCAGTTCTTC.

The chain employs TRBV5-1 and TRBJ2-1, with TRBD2 matching over 14 bases. The CDR3 contains 19 residues. Germline assignment: CDR1 SGHRS and CDR2 YFSETQ. The ends lost 4 bases at V and 0 bases at J; junction bases unmatched: 9. CDR3 protein: CASSPRTSGGLSSYNEQFF. CDR3 nucleotides: TGCGCCAGCAGCCCTCGGACTAGCGGGGGGCTGAGCTCCTACAATGAGCAGTTCTTC.

The chain combines TRBV15 with TRBJ2-7; perhaps TRBD1 as D (5 bases). This CDR3 has 14 residues. The germline CDR1 and CDR2 sequences are LNHNV and YYDKDF (reference sequence). The ends were cut back, 2 bases at V and 4 bases at J, with 12 bases in the middle. Here the CDR3 reads CATSRQLGPYEQYF. The CDR3 nucleotides are TGTGCCACCAGCAGACAACTGGGGCCTTACGAGCAGTACTTC.

V usage is TRBV19 and J usage is TRBJ2-7; 10 bases are shared with TRBD2. The CDR3 sequence is 14 residues long. V trimming: 6 bases; J trimming: 2 bases; junction bases outside the gene matches: 4. Germline CDR1 reads LNHDA; CDR2 reads SQIVND (reference sequence). DNA for the CDR3: TGTGCCAGTAGCCCACTAGCGGGACCCTACGAGCAGTACTTC. Its translation is CASSPLAGPYEQYF.

The chain has TRBV18 and TRBJ2-3; 7 bases map to TRBD2. The CDR3 runs 16 residues. Germline V lookup: CDR1 KGHSH, CDR2 LQKENI. J gave up 6 bases and V 5 bases, and 14 bases lay outside the gene matches. CDR3 in amino acids: CASSTPVLAAQDTQYF. CDR3 sequence (DNA): TGTGCCAGCTCAACTCCCGTGCTAGCGGCCCAGGATACGCAGTATTTT.

The chain uses TRBV14 and TRBJ1-5; TRBD1 agrees at 7 bases. Per the germline V gene, CDR1 is SGHDN and CDR2 is FVKESK. V lost 4 bases, J lost 5 bases, and 2 bases stayed unmatched. The CDR3 runs to 13 residues. As DNA, the CDR3 is TGTGCCAGCAGCCCCCAGGGGGATCAGCCCCAGCATTTT. The encoded protein is CASSPQGDQPQHF. The entire variable domain, with the rest obtained from reference TRBV14 and TRBJ1-5, is as follows: EAGVTQFPSHSVIEKGQTVTLRCDPISGHDNLYWYRRVMGKEIKFLLHFVKESKQDESGMPNNRFLAERTGGTYSTLKVQPAELEDSGVYFCASSPQGDQPQHFGDGTRLSIL.

The V call is TRBV6-5, the J call TRBJ1-1, with a tentative D call TRBD1 (5 bases). This CDR3 spans 15 amino acids. Per germline, CDR1 MNHEY and CDR2 SVGAGI. V was trimmed by 1 base and J by 5 bases, leaving 14 bases between them. The CDR3 nucleotides read TGTGCCAGCAGTTACTATGGGGGGAAGGGGACTGAAGCTTTCTTT. It is translated as CASSYYGGKGTEAFF.

This clone was seen more than once but under ten times. V gene TRBV6-6 combines with J gene TRBJ2-2, with D possibly matching TRBD2 (7 bases). The V gene's germline CDR1 is MNHNY and CDR2 SVGAGI (reference sequence). The CDR3 covers 14 residues. V lost 6 bases, J lost 5 bases, and 13 bases lay in between. DNA for the CDR3: TGTGCCAGCAGGGACGGGGGGACAACCGGGGAGCTGTTTTTT. Translation: CASRDGGTTGELFF.

V is TRBV6-6 and J is TRBJ2-7; D is perhaps TRBD2 (6 bases). This CDR3 spans 15 amino acids. Trimming cost V 3 bases and J 2 bases, with 14 bases left between them. In germline, CDR1 is MNHNY, CDR2 SVGAGI (reference sequence). The DNA for the CDR3 is TGTGCCAGCAGTTATACAGCCGGGGGAGCCTACGAGCAGTACTTC. Translated, it gives CASSYTAGGAYEQYF.

The chain links TRBV7-3 to TRBJ2-2, with 10 bases identical to TRBD1. Germline values: CDR1 SGHTA, CDR2 FQGTGA. V lost 5 bases and J lost 6; bases outside the gene matches: 9. CDR3 length: 16 residues. CDR3 coding DNA: TGTGCCAGCAGCCCGACAGGGGGCGCCTTGGCCGGGGAGCTGTTTTTT. It codes for CASSPTGGALAGELFF.

This sequence joins TRBV19 and TRBJ2-5, with D unresolved. The length of the CDR3 is 13 residues. CDR1 LNHDA and CDR2 SQIVND come from the germline V gene (reference sequence). V lost 3 bases and J 2 bases, leaving 7 bases between the germline ends. CDR3 sequence (DNA): TGTGCCAGTAGTATCGGTAGACAAGAGACCCAGTACTTC. Translation: CASSIGRQETQYF.

This rearrangement joins TRBV29-1 to TRBJ2-3, with 14 bases fitting TRBD2. There are 16 residues in the CDR3. V shed 7 bases and J 7 bases; nucleotides not matched to a gene: 13. The germline gives CDR1 SQVTM, CDR2 ANQGSEA. CDR3 sequence: CSAPPPGTSGRNTQYF. CDR3 in DNA: TGCAGCGCCCCTCCCCCCGGGACTAGCGGGAGAAATACGCAGTATTTT.

As regards this clone: The junction departs from germline at one end; a sequencing error may be responsible. V usage is TRBV5-1 and J usage is TRBJ2-5; 7 nucleotides line up with TRBD2. Germline CDR1 and CDR2: SGHRS and YFSETQ. There are 15 residues in the CDR3. The CDR3 is CASRLEGGPGETQYF. In DNA form, the CDR3 reads TGCGCCAGCAGGTTGGAGGGAGGGCCGGGAGAGACCCAGTACTTC.

J is TRBJ1-2 and V is TRBV7-2, with D possibly being TRBD1 (6 bases). The V end lost 1 base, the J end lost 5 bases, and 14 bases lay between the germline ends. CDR3 length: 15 residues. CDR1 SGHTA and CDR2 FQGNSA come from the germline V gene. CDR3 sequence (DNA): TGTGCCAGCAGCTTAGGGGGGACACAAGTTTATGGCTACACCTTC. It translates to CASSLGGTQVYGYTF. Using reference TRBV7-2 and TRBJ1-2 for the parts outside the CDR3, the full variable domain is GAGVSQSPSNKVTEKGKDVELRCDPISGHTALYWYRQSLGQGLEFLIYFQGNSAPDKSGLPSDRFSAERTGGSVSTLTIQRTQQEDSAVYLCASSLGGTQVYGYTFGSGTRLTVV.

V gene TRBV7-2 combines with J gene TRBJ2-5; 9 nucleotides agree with TRBD2. The length of the CDR3 is 17 residues. Germline loops: CDR1 SGHTA, CDR2 FQGNSA. The V and J ends lost 5 bases and 6 bases, in that order; junction bases with no gene match: 16. CDR3 protein: CASSRRGGGARLKTQYF. The CDR3 nucleotides are TGTGCCAGCAGCCGGCGGGGCGGGGGGGCCCGGCTCAAGACCCAGTACTTC.

This rearrangement joins TRBV6-1 to TRBJ2-5, with TRBD2 matching 8 bases. This CDR3 region has 16 residues. The germline V gene has CDR1 MNHNS and CDR2 SASEGT. V was clipped by 3 bases and J by 9 bases; unmatched bases: 15. The CDR3 DNA reads as TGTGCCAGCAGTGAGGACTGGGGGCGGGGGGTCCTGGCCCAGTACTTC. Its translation is CASSEDWGRGVLAQYF.

The chain has TRBV6-5 and TRBJ1-4; unclear D gene. The V and J ends lost 6 bases and 1 base respectively, with 12 bases between them. Per germline, CDR1 MNHEY and CDR2 SVGAGI. This CDR3 is 15 amino acids long. The CDR3 reads CASRPLMITNEKLFF. DNA of the CDR3: TGTGCCAGCAGACCCCTAATGATAACTAATGAAAAACTGTTTTTT.

This clone was counted between two and nine times. The chain joins TRBV2 to TRBJ2-1; D unresolved. CDR1 is SNHLY, CDR2 FYNNEI, per germline. Trimming removed 9 bases from V and 2 bases from J, with 17 bases in between. CDR3 length: 15 amino acids. The CDR3 DNA sequence: TGTGCCAGGTATCCTACTACCGTCACCTACAATGAGCAGTTCTTC. Translated: CARYPTTVTYNEQFF.

The J gene is TRBJ1-2, the V gene TRBV5-1, with TRBD1 as a possible D gene (5 bases). Trimming pared 2 bases from V and 8 bases from J, leaving 13 bases between. The germline V gene encodes CDR1 SGHRS and CDR2 YFSETQ. The CDR3 contains 13 residues. DNA for the CDR3: TGCGCCAGCAGCTTAGGGGCATCGCGGGGCTACACCTTC. Translated, it gives CASSLGASRGYTF.

This sequence joins TRBV19 and TRBJ2-7; 7 bases agree with TRBD1. Germline trimming cut 5 bases from V and 2 bases from J; bases unmatched to any gene: 9. The CDR3 length is 15 residues. The V gene's germline CDR1 is LNHDA and CDR2 SQIVND (reference sequence). This CDR3 is CASSAGTVQPYEQYF. In DNA form, the CDR3 reads TGTGCCAGTAGTGCCGGGACAGTTCAACCCTACGAGCAGTACTTC.

The gene calls are TRBV9 and TRBJ2-1; 12 bases match TRBD2. There are 18 residues in the CDR3. Trimming removed 4 bases from V and 8 bases from J; junction bases left unmatched: 16. CDR1 is SGDLS and CDR2 is YYNGEE in the germline V gene. The chain's CDR3 is CASSREPGLAGAQDEQFF. The CDR3 DNA sequence: TGTGCCAGCAGCCGCGAACCGGGACTAGCGGGTGCGCAAGATGAGCAGTTCTTC.

The chain employs TRBV5-4 and TRBJ2-3; 8 nucleotides agree with TRBD1. CDR3 length equals 13 residues. Germline V gene sequence: CDR1 SGHNT, CDR2 YYREEE (reference sequence). The J segment lost 6 bases and the V segment lost 0 bases, leaving 0 bases of the junction unmatched. The CDR3 reads CASSLGQGDTQYF. As DNA, the CDR3 is TGTGCCAGCAGCTTGGGACAGGGGGATACGCAGTATTTT.

This clone was observed a handful of times. V and J are TRBV28 and TRBJ2-7, with a possible D match to TRBD2 (5 bases). The CDR3 spans 13 residues. Looked up from germline, CDR1 is MDHEN and CDR2 is SYDVKM. V was cut by 2 bases and J by 3 bases, with 8 bases left in between. CDR3 DNA: TGTGCCAGCAGTTTAACTAGGAGCTACGAGCAGTACTTC. It specifies CASSLTRSYEQYF.